The present T cell receptor beta chain was sequenced within a study of shared clonotypes between healthy human individuals. Regarding the study as a whole: Clonotypes shared by all four sorted-subset donors had higher generation probabilities than non-shared clonotypes.

Profiled with immunoSEQ multiplex PCR; TCRdb holds only in-frame clones, not every one. The sample has millions of clones; about 95% are singletons. A word on this clone: The antigen is unknown. Different DNA sequences within this sample yield the same CDR3.

Positive CCR7 selection of CD45RO-negative cells yielded the naive CD8 cells, and terminally differentiated effector memory CD45RA+ cells were excluded. The germline V gene encodes CDR1 MDHEN and CDR2 SYDVKM. V trimming: 6 bases; J trimming: 4 bases; junction bases outside the gene matches: 4. The CDR3 runs 13 residues. Source material: naive CD8+ T cells sorted from blood. This sequence was found in a man between 18 and 35 years old in good health. The genes are TRBV28 and TRBJ1-1; 8 nucleotides match TRBD1. In DNA form, the CDR3 reads TGTGCCAGCAGCCCCACAGGGGGCACTGAAGCTTTCTTT. As protein: CASSPTGGTEAFF.